These 10 T cell receptor beta chains were sequenced from one sample in a study of T cell responses to AZD1222 COVID-19 vaccine. Generated by immunoSEQ multiplex PCR, the TCRdb table keeps only in-frame clones and is missing some. The data hold 90,000 to 95,000 clones, with 70% to 90% observed a single time. Material: peripheral blood, obtained on day 0 of AZD1222 vaccination. These receptors all come from an adult in good health.

The rearrangement joins TRBV19 to TRBJ1-5, with D tentatively TRBD1 (6 bases). From germline, CDR1 is LNHDA and CDR2 SQIVND (reference sequence). This CDR3 spans 16 amino acids. Trimming removed 3 bases from V and 0 bases from J, with 12 bases in between. CDR3 bases: TGTGCCAGTAGTATTCTGACAGGCTATAGCAATCAGCCCCAGCATTTT. It is translated as CASSILTGYSNQPQHF.

The gene calls are TRBV12-3 or TRBV12-4 and TRBJ1-6; D call uncertain. This CDR3 has 13 amino acids. V lost 5 bases and J 4 bases, leaving 6 bases between the germline ends. CDR3 bases: TGTGCCAGCAGTGGAATTTATAATTCACCCCTCCACTTT. Amino acids: CASSGIYNSPLHF.

A few counts support this clone. The gene calls are TRBV30 and TRBJ1-1, with a weak D call TRBD1 (5 bases). Between the trimmed V and J ends, which lost 5 bases and 7 bases, there was a span of 11 bases. Germline-derived CDR1 and CDR2 are GTSNPN and SVGIG (reference sequence). There are 11 residues in the CDR3. The CDR3 here is CAWDNRGEAFF. The CDR3 DNA is TGTGCCTGGGATAATAGGGGTGAAGCTTTCTTT.

In its sample, this clone was seen a few times. The chain couples TRBV12-5 to TRBJ1-2; D not certain. Trimming cost V 7 bases and J 2 bases, with 11 bases left between them. This CDR3 comprises 13 residues. CDR1 is LGHNT, CDR2 FRNRAP, per germline. CDR3 DNA sequence: TGTGCTAGTGTCCTATCGCCGAACTATGGCTACACCTTC. It specifies CASVLSPNYGYTF.

The chain combines TRBV20-1 with TRBJ2-3; the match to TRBD2 covers 12 bases. This CDR3 region has 15 residues. V lost 3 bases, J lost 2 bases, and 3 bases stayed unmatched. CDR1 is DFQATT, CDR2 SNEGSKA, per germline (reference sequence). Here the CDR3 reads CSASRLAGDTDTQYF. CDR3 in DNA: TGCAGTGCTAGTCGACTAGCGGGGGACACAGATACGCAGTATTTT.

The chain uses TRBV6-1 and TRBJ1-3; maybe TRBD1 (5 bases). Trimming left V 2 bases short and J 2 bases short, with 7 bases between. This CDR3 is 14 amino acids long. CDR1 and CDR2 from the germline V gene are MNHNS and SASEGT. CDR3 amino acids: CASSEQGPGNTIYF. In DNA, the CDR3 is TGTGCCAGCAGTGAACAGGGACCTGGAAACACCATATATTTT.

The genes are TRBV9 and TRBJ1-6; 7 bases map to TRBD1. The CDR3 extends over 15 amino acids. Germline loops: CDR1 SGDLS, CDR2 YYNGEE. V gave up 1 base and J gave up 9 bases; unmatched junction bases: 7. The CDR3 sequence: CASSVRGTEGSPLHF. The CDR3 DNA is TGTGCCAGCAGCGTAAGGGGGACAGAGGGTTCACCCCTCCACTTT.

This chain links TRBV6-5 with TRBJ2-1, with TRBD2 matching over 10 bases. CDR3 length: 15 residues. V gave up 4 bases and J gave up 7 bases; unmatched junction bases: 7. Germline V gene lookup returns CDR1 MNHEY and CDR2 SVGAGI. CDR3 region: CASSWSLAGRNEQFF. CDR3 nucleotides: TGTGCCAGCAGTTGGTCACTAGCGGGGCGGAATGAGCAGTTCTTC.

The chain combines TRBV5-1 with TRBJ1-3; D is possibly TRBD1 (6 bases). Per the germline V gene, CDR1 is SGHRS and CDR2 is YFSETQ. V was pared by 4 bases and J by 4 bases, with 15 bases between. This CDR3 contains 15 residues. CDR3 loop: CASSVSGTTGNTIYF. The CDR3 DNA is TGCGCCAGCAGCGTATCCGGGACAACCGGAAACACCATATATTTT.

The rearrangement uses TRBV7-8 and TRBJ1-6, with 7 nucleotides matching TRBD1. Looked up from germline, CDR1 is SGHVS and CDR2 is FQNEAQ. Germline trimming cut 5 bases from V and 8 bases from J; bases unmatched to any gene: 6. The CDR3 runs to 14 residues. The CDR3 DNA sequence: TGTGCCAGCAGCCCCAACAGGGGTCATTCACCCCTCCACTTT. This sequence encodes CASSPNRGHSPLHF.